This entry lists 5 T cell receptor beta chains sequenced from one sample in a study of shared clonotypes between healthy human individuals. Method: immunoSEQ multiplex PCR; TCRdb's copy keeps in-frame clones and lacks some. The sample includes approximately 1.9 million clones, over 85% of them seen just once. CD45RO-negative cells were positively selected for CCR7, leaving out terminally differentiated effector memory CD45RA+ cells. Sequencing was performed on naive CD8+ T cells from PBMCs. The receptor source for this set is a man between 18 and 35 years old in good health. Some clones in this sample may be carry-over from other donors' samples.

The rearrangement uses TRBV2 and TRBJ2-5; 7 bases are a match to TRBD2. Germline V lookup: CDR1 SNHLY, CDR2 FYNNEI. The CDR3 is 16 residues long. V lost 0 bases, J lost 3 bases, and 7 bases stayed unmatched. Here the CDR3 DNA reads TGTGCCAGCAGTGAAGCAGGGACCGGACTAGAAGAGACCCAGTACTTC. Its protein is CASSEAGTGLEETQYF.

The chain combines TRBV4-1 with TRBJ2-7; no clear D gene. Between the trimmed V and J ends, which lost 2 bases and 4 bases, there was a span of 27 bases. CDR3 length: 19 amino acids. The germline CDR1 and CDR2 sequences are MGHRA and YSYEKL. This CDR3 reads CASSQLFTATNSFPYEQYF. CDR3 DNA: TGCGCCAGCAGCCAACTGTTTACAGCTACCAACTCGTTCCCTTACGAGCAGTACTTC.

CDR3 nucleotide sequence: TGCAGCGTCACGGGGACAGGGGTAGGCAATGAGCAGTTCTTC. It specifies CSVTGTGVGNEQFF. The rearrangement uses TRBV29-1 and TRBJ2-1; 10 nucleotides match TRBD1. CDR1 is SQVTM and CDR2 is ANQGSEA in the germline V gene. J gave up 6 bases and V 6 bases, and 8 bases lay outside the gene matches. The CDR3 sequence is 14 residues long.

V usage is TRBV4-1 and J usage is TRBJ2-7; 10 positions match TRBD2. Germline lookup yields CDR1 MGHRA and CDR2 YSYEKL. This CDR3 comprises 16 residues. V gave up 4 bases and J gave up 5 bases; unmatched junction bases: 11. Written as DNA, the CDR3 is TGCGCCAGCAGCCCACACAGTAGCGGGAGGACGGACGAGCAGTACTTC. It encodes CASSPHSSGRTDEQYF.

The chain has TRBV19 and TRBJ2-5, with D perhaps given as TRBD1 or TRBD2 (5 bases each). The germline gives CDR1 LNHDA, CDR2 SQIVND (reference sequence). The CDR3 spans 17 residues. V was shortened by 4 bases and J by 3 bases, with 21 bases between the two germline ends. The CDR3 DNA reads as TGTGCCAGTAGTAGTCCGGGACCCGGGCCGCGAAAAGAGACCCAGTACTTC. Translated, it gives CASSSPGPGPRKETQYF.